In its sample, the clone carrying this T cell receptor beta chain was seen many times. This sample stems from a study of T cells in Graves' hyperthyroidism and ophthalmopathy. Using RNA transcripts as the source, TCR beta CDR3 regions were amplified. An initial round of RT-PCR targeting the TCR CDR3 relied on the HTBI primer set. Using its own MiXCR run on the multiplex PCR reads, TCRdb lists one record per CDR3 protein. The table records over 450,000 distinct CDR3 sequences, over 15% of them present only once. Fresh peripheral blood, 8 to 10 ml, was the source of the PBMCs. CDR3 length equals 19 residues. Germline CDR1 reads MNHNS; CDR2 reads SASEGT. V was clipped by 5 bases and J by 2 bases; unmatched bases: 10.

The gene calls are TRBV6-1 and TRBJ2-3; TRBD2 agrees at 16 bases. The TCR originated in a young woman with Graves' ophthalmopathy. Sample: blood. The CDR3 DNA follows: TGTGCCAGCAGTCCCGGGACAGGGACTAGCGGGGGGGCCACAGATACGCAGTATTTT. It codes for CASSPGTGTSGGATDTQYF.